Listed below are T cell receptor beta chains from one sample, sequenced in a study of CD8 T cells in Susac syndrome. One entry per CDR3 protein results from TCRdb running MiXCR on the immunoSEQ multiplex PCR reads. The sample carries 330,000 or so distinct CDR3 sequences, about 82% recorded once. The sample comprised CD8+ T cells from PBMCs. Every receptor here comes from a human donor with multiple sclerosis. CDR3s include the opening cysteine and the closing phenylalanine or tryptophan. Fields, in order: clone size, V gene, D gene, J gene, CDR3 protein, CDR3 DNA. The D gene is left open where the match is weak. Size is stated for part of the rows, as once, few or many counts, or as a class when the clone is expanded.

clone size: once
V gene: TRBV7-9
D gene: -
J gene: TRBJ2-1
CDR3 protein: CASSLAPGPEEQFF
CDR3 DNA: TGTGCCAGCAGCTTAGCCCCGGGTCCGGAGGAGCAGTTCTTC

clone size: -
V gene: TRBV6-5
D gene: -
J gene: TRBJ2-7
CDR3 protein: CASSYPGYEQYF
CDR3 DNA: TGTGCCAGCAGTTATCCCGGCTACGAGCAGTACTTC

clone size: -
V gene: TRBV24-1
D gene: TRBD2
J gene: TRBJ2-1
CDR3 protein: CATSPGTRHNEQFF
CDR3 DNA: TGTGCCACCAGTCCCGGGACTAGGCACAATGAGCAGTTCTTC

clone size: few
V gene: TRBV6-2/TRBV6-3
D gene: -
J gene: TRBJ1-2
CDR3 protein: CASSYWYGYTF
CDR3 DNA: TGTGCCAGCAGTTATTGGTATGGCTACACCTTC

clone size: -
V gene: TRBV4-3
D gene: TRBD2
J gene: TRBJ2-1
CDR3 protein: CASSQKAGDGANEQFF
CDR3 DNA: TGCGCCAGCAGCCAGAAAGCGGGAGACGGGGCCAATGAGCAGTTCTTC

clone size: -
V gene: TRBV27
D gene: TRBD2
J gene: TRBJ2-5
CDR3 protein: CASNLLAGAAETQYF
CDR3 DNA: TGTGCCAGCAATTTACTAGCGGGAGCGGCGGAGACCCAGTACTTC

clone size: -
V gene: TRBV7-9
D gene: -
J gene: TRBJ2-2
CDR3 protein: CASSFSLASGELFF
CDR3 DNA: TGTGCCAGCAGCTTCTCACTAGCTTCCGGGGAGCTGTTTTTT

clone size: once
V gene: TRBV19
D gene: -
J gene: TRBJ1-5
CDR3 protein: CASSISGSDQPQHF
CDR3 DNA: TGTGCCAGTAGTATATCGGGATCGGACCAGCCCCAGCATTTT

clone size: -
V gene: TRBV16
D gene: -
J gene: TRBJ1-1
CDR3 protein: CASSVDWNTEAFF
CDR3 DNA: TGTGCCAGCAGCGTCGACTGGAACACTGAAGCTTTCTTT

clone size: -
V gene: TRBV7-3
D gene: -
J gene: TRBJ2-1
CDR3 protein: CASSFSGADNEQFF
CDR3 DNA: TGTGCCAGCAGCTTCTCCGGGGCAGACAATGAGCAGTTCTTC

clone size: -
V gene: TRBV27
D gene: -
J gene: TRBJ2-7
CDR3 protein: CASSSLTGLYEQYF
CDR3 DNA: TGTGCCAGCAGTTCTTTGACAGGTCTCTACGAGCAGTACTTC

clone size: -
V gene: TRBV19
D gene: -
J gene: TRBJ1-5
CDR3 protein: CASSAGREYSNQPQHF
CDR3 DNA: TGTGCCAGTAGTGCTGGCCGGGAGTATAGCAATCAGCCCCAGCATTTT

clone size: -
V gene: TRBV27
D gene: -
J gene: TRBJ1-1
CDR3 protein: CASSLRRGPVDGEAFF
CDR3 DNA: TGTGCCAGCAGTTTAAGGAGGGGACCGGTAGACGGTGAAGCTTTCTTT

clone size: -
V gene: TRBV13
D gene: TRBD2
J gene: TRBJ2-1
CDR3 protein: CASSLIEGGPGYNEQFF
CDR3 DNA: TGTGCCAGCAGCTTGATTGAGGGAGGGCCGGGTTACAATGAGCAGTTCTTC

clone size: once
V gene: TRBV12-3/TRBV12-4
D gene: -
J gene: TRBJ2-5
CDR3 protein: CASSPTPTGETQYF
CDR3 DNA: TGTGCCAGCAGTCCTACCCCTACAGGGGAGACCCAGTACTTC

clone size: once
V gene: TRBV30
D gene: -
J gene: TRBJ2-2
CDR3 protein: CAWSGGTELFF
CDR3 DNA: TGTGCCTGGAGTGGGGGGACTGAGCTGTTTTTT

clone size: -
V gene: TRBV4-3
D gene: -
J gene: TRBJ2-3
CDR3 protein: CASSPIEGRIGDTQYF
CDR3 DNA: TGCGCCAGCAGCCCCATTGAGGGTAGAATTGGGGACACGCAGTATTTT

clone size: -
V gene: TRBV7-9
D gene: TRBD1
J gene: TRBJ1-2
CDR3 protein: CASSPTGDRLIYGYTF
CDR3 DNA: TGTGCCAGCAGTCCCACCGGGGACAGGCTGATCTATGGCTACACCTTC

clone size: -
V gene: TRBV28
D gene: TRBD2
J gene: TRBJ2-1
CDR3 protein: CASRSLAGRSLNEQFF
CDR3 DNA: TGTGCCAGCAGATCACTAGCGGGACGGTCCCTAAATGAGCAGTTCTTC

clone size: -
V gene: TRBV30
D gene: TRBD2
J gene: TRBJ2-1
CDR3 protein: CARGRLAGREQFF
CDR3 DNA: TGTGCCAGGGGGAGGCTAGCGGGACGTGAGCAGTTCTTC

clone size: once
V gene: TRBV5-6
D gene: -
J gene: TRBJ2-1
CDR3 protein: CASSLDQEGAYNEQFF
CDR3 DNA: TGTGCCAGCAGCTTGGACCAGGAGGGAGCCTACAATGAGCAGTTCTTC

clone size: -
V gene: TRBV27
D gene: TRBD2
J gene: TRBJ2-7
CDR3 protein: CASSFHFSGRSSYEQYF
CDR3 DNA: TGTGCCAGCAGTTTCCACTTTAGCGGGAGGTCCTCCTACGAGCAGTACTTC

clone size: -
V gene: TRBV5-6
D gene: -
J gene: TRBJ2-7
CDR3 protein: CASSKASGTEQYF
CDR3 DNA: TGTGCCAGCTCCAAAGCATCGGGGACCGAGCAGTACTTC

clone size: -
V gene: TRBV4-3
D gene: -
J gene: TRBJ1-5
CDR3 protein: CASSQESHDQPQHF
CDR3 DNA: TGCGCCAGCAGCCAAGAGTCACATGATCAGCCCCAGCATTTT

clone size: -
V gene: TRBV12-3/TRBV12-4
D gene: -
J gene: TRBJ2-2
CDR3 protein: CASRGPSGFTGELFF
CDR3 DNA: TGTGCCAGCAGGGGCCCATCGGGATTCACCGGGGAGCTGTTTTTT

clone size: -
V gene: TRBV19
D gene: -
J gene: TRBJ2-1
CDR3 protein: CASSMGSWNNEQFF
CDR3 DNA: TGTGCCAGTAGTATGGGTAGTTGGAACAATGAGCAGTTCTTC

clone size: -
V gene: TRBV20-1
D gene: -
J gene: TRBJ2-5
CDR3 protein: CSARAPGEWQTQYF
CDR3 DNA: TGCAGTGCTAGAGCCCCGGGAGAATGGCAGACCCAGTACTTC

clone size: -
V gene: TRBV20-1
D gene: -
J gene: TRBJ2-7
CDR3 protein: CSAFRFVSSYEQYF
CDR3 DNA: TGCAGTGCTTTCCGGTTTGTGAGCTCCTACGAGCAGTACTTC

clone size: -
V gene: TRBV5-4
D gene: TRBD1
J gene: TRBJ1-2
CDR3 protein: CASIHPQGAGYTF
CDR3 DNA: TGTGCCAGCATCCACCCCCAGGGGGCCGGCTACACCTTC